Below, one T cell receptor (beta chain) is given with its context. These data originate in a study of PD-L1 blockade in urothelial cancer. Germline assignment: CDR1 MGHRA and CDR2 YSYEKL. The CDR3 is 15 residues long. With V trimmed by 5 bases and J by 3 bases, 6 bases remained unmatched. Produced via immunoSEQ multiplex PCR; TCRdb's table is partial and in-frame only. The top ten hold approximately 2% of the sample, which has around 50,000 clones, around 82% seen once. The time point: peripheral blood 6 weeks after treatment start. It was locally advanced or metastatic urothelial carcinoma that patients had.

The chain is built from TRBV4-1 and TRBJ2-1; 8 bases align to TRBD2. The starting material was PBMCs, obtained around atezolizumab (anti-PD-L1) treatment. The source of this sequence is a man aged 45-60 years with urothelial cancer. The CDR3 DNA sequence: TGCGCCAGCAGCGAACACGGGACTAGCTACAATGAGCAGTTCTTC. Its protein is CASSEHGTSYNEQFF.